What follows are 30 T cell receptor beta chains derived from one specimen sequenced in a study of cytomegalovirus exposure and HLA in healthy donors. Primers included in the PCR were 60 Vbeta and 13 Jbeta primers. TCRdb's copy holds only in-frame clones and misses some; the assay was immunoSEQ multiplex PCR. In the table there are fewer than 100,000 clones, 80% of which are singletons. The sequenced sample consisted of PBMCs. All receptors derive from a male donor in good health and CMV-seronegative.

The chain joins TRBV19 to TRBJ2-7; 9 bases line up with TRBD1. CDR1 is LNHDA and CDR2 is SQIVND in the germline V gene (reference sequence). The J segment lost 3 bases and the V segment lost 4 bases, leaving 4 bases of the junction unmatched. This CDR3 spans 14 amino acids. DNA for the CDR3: TGTGCCAGTAGTAGGCCGGGACAGGGCTACGAGCAGTACTTC. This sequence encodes CASSRPGQGYEQYF.

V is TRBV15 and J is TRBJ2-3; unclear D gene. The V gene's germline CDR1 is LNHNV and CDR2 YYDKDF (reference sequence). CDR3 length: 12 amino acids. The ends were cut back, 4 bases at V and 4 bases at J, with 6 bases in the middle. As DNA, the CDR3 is TGTGCCACCAGCATATCAGCAGATACGCAGTATTTT. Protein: CATSISADTQYF.

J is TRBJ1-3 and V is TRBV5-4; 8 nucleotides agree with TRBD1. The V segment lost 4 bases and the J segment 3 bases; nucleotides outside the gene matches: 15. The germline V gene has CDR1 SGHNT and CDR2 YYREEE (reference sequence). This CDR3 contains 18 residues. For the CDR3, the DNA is TGTGCCAGCAGCCAAGAACCGACAGGGGAAGCGAGTGGAAACACCATATATTTT. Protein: CASSQEPTGEASGNTIYF.

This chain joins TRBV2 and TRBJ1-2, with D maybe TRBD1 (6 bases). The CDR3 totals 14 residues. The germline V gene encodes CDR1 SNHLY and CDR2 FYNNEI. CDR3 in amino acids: CATRSRGAVYGYTF. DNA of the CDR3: TGTGCTACTAGGAGCAGGGGCGCGGTCTATGGCTACACCTTC.

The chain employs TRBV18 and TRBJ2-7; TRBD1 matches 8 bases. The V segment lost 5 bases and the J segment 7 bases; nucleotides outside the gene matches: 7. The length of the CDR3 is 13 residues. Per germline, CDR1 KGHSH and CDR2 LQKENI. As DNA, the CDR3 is TGTGCCAGCTCAGAGCACAGGGGGAGTGAGCAGTACTTC. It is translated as CASSEHRGSEQYF.

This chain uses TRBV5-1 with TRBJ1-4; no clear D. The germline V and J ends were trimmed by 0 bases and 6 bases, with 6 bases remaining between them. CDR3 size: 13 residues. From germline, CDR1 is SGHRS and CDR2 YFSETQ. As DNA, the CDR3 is TGCGCCAGCAGCTTGGAACAAGATGAAAAACTGTTTTTT. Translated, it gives CASSLEQDEKLFF.

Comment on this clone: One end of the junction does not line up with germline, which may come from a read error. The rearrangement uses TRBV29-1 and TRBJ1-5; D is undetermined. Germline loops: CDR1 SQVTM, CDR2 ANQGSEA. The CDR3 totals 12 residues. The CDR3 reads CSVASDNQPQNF. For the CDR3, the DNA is TGCAGCGTTGCCAGCGATAATCAGCCCCAGAATTTT.

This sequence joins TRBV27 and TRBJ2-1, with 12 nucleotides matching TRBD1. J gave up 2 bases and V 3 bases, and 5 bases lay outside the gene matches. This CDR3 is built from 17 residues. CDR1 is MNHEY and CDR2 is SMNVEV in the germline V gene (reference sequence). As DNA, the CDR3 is TGTGCCAGCAGTTTCCTGGGACAGGGGGCGGCCTACAATGAGCAGTTCTTC. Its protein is CASSFLGQGAAYNEQFF.

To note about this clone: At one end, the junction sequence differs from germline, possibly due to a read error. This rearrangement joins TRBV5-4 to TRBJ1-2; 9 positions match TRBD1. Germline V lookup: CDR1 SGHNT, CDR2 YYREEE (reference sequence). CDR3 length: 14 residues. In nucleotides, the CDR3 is TGTGCCAGCAGCTCCGGGACAGGGTATGATGGCTACCCCTTC. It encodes CASSSGTGYDGYPF.

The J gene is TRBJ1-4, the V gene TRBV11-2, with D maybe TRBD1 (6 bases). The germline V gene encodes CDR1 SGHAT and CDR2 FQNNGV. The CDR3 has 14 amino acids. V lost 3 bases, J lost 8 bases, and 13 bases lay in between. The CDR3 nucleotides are TGTGCCAGCAGCTTCGGGGGGCGCTGGGAAAAACTGTTTTTT. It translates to CASSFGGRWEKLFF.

This CDR3 reads CASSIGVNNEQFF. CDR3 coding DNA: TGTGCCAGTAGTATCGGGGTCAACAATGAGCAGTTCTTC. The rearrangement uses TRBV19 and TRBJ2-1; tentative D call: TRBD2 (5 bases). V was trimmed by 3 bases and J by 5 bases, leaving 8 bases between them. The germline V gene has CDR1 LNHDA and CDR2 SQIVND (reference sequence). This CDR3 spans 13 amino acids.

CDR3 DNA sequence: TGTGCCAGCAGTGGGGGACTAGCGGGAGGGTTGAACATTCAGTACTTC. Translated: CASSGGLAGGLNIQYF. This chain connects TRBV28 to TRBJ2-4; TRBD2 agrees at 16 bases. CDR1 MDHEN and CDR2 SYDVKM come from the germline V gene. The CDR3 spans 16 residues. V shed 5 bases and J 7 bases; nucleotides not matched to a gene: 5.

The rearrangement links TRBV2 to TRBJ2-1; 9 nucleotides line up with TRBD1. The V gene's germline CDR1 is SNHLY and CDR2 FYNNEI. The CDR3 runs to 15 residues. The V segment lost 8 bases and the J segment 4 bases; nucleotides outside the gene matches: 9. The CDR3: CASQNRGLTYNEQFF. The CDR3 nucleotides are TGTGCCAGCCAGAACAGGGGGCTAACATACAATGAGCAGTTCTTC.

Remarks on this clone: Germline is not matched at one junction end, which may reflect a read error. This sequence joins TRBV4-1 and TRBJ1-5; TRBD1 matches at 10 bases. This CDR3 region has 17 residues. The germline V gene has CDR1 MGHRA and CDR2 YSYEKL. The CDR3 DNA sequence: TGCGCCAGCAGCCAAGGGGGGACAGGGGAAATCGGACAGCCCCAGAATTTT. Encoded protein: CASSQGGTGEIGQPQNF.

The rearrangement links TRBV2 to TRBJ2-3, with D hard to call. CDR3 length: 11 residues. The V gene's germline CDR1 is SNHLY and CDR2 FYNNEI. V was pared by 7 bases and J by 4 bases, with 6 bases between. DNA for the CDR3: TGTGCCAGCACTAGATCAGATACGCAGTATTTT. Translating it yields CASTRSDTQYF. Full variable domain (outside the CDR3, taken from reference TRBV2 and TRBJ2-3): EPEVTQTPSHQVTQMGQEVILRCVPISNHLYFYWYRQILGQKVEFLVSFYNNEISEKSEIFDDQFSVERPDGSNFTLKIRSTKLEDSAMYFCASTRSDTQYFGPGTRLTVL.

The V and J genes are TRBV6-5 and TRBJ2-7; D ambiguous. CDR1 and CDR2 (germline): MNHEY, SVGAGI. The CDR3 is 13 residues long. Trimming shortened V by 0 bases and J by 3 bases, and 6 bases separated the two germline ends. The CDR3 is CASSYSSVYEQYF. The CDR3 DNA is TGTGCCAGCAGTTACTCGTCTGTCTACGAGCAGTACTTC.

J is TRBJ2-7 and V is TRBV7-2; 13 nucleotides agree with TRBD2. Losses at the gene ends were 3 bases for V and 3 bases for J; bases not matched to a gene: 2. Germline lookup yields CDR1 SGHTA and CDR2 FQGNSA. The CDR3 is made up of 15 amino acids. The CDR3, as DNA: TGTGCCAGCAGCTTGGGACTAGCGGGGCTCTACGAGCAGTACTTC. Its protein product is CASSLGLAGLYEQYF.

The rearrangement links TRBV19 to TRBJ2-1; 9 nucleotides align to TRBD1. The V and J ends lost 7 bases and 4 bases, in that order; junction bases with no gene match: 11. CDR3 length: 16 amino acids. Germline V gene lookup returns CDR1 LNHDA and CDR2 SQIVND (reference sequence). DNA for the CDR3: TGTGCCAGTAAAGTCGCACAGGGGGCGTTATACAATGAGCAGTTCTTC. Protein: CASKVAQGALYNEQFF.

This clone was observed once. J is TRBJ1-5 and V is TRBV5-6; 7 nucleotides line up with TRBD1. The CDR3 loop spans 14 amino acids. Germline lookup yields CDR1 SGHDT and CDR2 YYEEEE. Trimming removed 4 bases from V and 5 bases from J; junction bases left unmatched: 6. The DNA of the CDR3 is TGTGCCAGCAGCCGACAGGGCCGCTATCAGCCCCAGCATTTT. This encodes CASSRQGRYQPQHF.

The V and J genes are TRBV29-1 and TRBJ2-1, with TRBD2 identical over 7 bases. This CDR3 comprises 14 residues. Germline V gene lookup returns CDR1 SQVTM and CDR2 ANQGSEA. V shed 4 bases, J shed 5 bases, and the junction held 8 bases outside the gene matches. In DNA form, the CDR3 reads TGCAGCGTTGCTGCTAGCGGAGCTAACAATGAGCAGTTCTTC. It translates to CSVAASGANNEQFF.

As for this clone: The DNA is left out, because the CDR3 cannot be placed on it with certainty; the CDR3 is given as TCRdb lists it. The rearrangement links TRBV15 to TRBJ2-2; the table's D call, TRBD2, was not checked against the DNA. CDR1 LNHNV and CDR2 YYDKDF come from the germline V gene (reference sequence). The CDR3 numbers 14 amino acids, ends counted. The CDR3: CATSRDFGAGELFF.

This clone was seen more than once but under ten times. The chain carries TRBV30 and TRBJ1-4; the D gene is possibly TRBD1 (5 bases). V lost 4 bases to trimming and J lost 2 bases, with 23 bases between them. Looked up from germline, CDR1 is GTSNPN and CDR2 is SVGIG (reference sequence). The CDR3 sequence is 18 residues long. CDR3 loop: CAWKGTTGFGGTNEKLFF. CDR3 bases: TGTGCCTGGAAGGGAACAACAGGCTTCGGCGGCACTAATGAAAAACTGTTTTTT.

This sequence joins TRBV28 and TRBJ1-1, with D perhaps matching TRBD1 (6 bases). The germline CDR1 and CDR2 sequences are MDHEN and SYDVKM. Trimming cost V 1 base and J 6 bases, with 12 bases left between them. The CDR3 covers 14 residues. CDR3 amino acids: CASSLSRRGAEAFF. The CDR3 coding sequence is TGTGCCAGCAGTTTATCCCGCAGGGGCGCTGAAGCTTTCTTT. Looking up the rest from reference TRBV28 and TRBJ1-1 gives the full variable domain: DVKVTQSSRYLVKRTGEKVFLECVQDMDHENMFWYRQDPGLGLRLIYFSYDVKMKEKGDIPEGYSVSREKKERFSLILESASTNQTSMYLCASSLSRRGAEAFFGQGTRLTVV.

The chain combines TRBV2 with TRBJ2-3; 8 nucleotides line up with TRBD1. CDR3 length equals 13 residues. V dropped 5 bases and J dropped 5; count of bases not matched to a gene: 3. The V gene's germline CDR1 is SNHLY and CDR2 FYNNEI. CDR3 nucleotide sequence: TGTGCCAGCAGTCAGGGGGCAGGAGATACGCAGTATTTT. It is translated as CASSQGAGDTQYF.

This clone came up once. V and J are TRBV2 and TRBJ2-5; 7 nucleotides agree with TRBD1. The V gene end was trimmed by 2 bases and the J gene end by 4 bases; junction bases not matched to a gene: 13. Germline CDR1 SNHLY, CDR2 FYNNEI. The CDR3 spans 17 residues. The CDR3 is CASSETGRGIDGETQYF. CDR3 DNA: TGTGCCAGCAGTGAAACAGGCAGGGGGATAGATGGAGAGACCCAGTACTTC.

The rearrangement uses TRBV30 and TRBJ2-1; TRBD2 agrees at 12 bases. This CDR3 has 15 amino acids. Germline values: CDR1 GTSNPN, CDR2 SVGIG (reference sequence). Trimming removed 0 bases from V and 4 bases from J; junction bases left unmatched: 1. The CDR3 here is CAWSVGLAGYNEQFF. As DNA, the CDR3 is TGTGCCTGGAGTGTCGGACTAGCGGGGTACAATGAGCAGTTCTTC. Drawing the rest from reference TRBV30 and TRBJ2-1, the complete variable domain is SQTIHQWPATLVQPVGSPLSLECTVEGTSNPNLYWYRQAAGRGLQLLFYSVGIGQISSEVPQNLSASRPQDRQFILSSKKLLLSDSGFYLCAWSVGLAGYNEQFFGPGTRLTVL.

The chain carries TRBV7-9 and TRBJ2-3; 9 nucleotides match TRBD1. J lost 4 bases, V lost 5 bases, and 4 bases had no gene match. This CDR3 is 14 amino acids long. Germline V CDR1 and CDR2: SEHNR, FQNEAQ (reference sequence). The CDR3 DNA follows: TGTGCCAGCAGCCCCCGGACAGGGGCAGATACGCAGTATTTT. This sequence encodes CASSPRTGADTQYF.

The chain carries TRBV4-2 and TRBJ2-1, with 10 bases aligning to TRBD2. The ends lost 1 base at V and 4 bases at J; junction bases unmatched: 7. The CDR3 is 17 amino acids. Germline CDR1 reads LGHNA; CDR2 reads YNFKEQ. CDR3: CASSQVGQRGGYNEQFF. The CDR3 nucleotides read TGTGCCAGCAGCCAAGTCGGCCAGCGGGGGGGTTACAATGAGCAGTTCTTC.

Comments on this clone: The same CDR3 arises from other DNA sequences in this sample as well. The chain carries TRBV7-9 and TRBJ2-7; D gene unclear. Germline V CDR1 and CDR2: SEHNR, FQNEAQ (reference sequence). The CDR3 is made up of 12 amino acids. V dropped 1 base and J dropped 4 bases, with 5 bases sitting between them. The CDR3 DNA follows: TGTGCCAGCAGCTTAGTGAGGTACGAGCAGTACTTC. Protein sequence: CASSLVRYEQYF.

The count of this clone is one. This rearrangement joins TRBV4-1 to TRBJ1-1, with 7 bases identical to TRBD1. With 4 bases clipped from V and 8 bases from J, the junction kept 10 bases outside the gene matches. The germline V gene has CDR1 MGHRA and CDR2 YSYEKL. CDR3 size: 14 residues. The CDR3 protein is CASSPTGSPREAFF. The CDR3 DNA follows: TGCGCCAGCAGCCCGACAGGGTCCCCCCGCGAAGCTTTCTTT.